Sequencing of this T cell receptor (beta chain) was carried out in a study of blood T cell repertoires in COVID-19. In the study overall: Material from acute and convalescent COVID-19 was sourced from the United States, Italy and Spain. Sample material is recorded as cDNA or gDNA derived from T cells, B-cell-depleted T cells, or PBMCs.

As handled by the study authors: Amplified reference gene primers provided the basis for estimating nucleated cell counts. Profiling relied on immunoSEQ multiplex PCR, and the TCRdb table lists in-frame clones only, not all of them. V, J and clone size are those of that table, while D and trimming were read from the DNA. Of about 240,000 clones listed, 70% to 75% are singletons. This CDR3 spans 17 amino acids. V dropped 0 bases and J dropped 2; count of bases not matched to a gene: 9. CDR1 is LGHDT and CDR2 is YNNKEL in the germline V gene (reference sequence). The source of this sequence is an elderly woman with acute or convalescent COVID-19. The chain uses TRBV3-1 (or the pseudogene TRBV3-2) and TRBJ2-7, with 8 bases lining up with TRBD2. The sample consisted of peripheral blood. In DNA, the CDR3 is TGTGCCAGCAGCCAAGATCTGGCGGGAGGTCTCACCTACGAGCAGTACTTC. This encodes CASSQDLAGGLTYEQYF.